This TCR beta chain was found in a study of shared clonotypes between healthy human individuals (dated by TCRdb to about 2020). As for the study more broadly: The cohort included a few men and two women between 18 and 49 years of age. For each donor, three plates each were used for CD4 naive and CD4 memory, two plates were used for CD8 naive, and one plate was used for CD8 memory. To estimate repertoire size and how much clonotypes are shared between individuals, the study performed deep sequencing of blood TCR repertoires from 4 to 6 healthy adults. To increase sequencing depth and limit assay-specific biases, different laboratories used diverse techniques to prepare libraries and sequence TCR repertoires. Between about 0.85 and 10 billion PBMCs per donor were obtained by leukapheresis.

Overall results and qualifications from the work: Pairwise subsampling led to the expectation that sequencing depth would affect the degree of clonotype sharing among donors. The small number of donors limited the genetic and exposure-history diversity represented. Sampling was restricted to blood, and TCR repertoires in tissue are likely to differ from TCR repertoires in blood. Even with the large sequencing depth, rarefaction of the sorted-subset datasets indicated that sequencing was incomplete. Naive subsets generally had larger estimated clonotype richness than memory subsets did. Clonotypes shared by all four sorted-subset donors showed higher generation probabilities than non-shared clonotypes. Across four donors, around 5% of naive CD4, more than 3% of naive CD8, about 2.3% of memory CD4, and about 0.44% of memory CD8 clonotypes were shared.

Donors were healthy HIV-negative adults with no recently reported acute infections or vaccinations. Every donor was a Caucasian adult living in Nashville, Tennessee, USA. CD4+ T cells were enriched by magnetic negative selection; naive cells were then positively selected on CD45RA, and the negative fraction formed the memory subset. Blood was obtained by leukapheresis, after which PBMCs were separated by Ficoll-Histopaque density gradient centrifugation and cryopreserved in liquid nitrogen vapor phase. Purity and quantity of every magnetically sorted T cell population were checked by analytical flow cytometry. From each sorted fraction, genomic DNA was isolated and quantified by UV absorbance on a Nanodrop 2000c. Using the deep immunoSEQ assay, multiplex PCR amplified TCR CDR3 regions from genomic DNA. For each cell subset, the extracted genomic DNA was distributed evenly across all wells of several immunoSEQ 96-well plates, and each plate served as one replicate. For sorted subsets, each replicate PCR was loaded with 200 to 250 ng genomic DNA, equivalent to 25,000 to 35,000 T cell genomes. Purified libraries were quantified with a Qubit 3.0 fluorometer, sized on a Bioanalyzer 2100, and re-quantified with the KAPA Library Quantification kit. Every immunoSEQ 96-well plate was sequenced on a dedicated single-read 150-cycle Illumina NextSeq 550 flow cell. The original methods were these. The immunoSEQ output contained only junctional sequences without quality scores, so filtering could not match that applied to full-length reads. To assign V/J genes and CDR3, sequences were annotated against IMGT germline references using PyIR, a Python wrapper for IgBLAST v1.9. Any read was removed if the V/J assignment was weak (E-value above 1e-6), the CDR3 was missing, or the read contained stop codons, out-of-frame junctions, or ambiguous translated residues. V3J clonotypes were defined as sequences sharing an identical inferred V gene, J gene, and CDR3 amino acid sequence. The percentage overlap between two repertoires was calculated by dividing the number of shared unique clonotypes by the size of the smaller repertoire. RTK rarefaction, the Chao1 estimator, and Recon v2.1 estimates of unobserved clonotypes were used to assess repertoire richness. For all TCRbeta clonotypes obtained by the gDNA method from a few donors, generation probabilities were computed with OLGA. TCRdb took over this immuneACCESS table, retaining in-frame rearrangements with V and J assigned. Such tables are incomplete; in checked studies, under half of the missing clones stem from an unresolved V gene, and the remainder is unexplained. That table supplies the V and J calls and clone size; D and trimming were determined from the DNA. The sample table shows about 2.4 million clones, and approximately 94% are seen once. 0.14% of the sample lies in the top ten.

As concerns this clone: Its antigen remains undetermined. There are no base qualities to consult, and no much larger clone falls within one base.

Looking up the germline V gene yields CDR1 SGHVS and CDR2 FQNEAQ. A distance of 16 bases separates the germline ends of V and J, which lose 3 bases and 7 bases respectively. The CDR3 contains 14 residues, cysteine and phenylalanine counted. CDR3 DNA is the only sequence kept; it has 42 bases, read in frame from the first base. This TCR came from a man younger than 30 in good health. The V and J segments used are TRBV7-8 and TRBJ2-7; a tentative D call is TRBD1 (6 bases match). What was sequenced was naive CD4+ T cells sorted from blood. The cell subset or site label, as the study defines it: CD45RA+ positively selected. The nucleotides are TGTGCCAGCAGCTTCACCCAGGGCCAGGGGGAGCAGTACTTC. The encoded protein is CASSFTQGQGEQYF.